This T cell receptor (beta chain) was captured by sequencing in a study of memory CD4+ T cells and cytomegalovirus serostatus. Study background: This sample comes from healthy Belgian adults, about 10 CMV seropositive, under 25 seronegative. Study results and caveats: Each of 67 CMV-associated TCRbeta sequences occurred in one to five individuals. Repertoires predicted CMV serostatus with median bootstrapped AUC of approximately 0.95.

Details on this clone: No antigen is known for it.

Clones were sequenced by immunoSEQ multiplex PCR, and TCRdb holds only the in-frame ones, with some missing. In the table there are some 95,000 clones, 80% of which are singletons. Single viable CD3+CD4+CD8-CD45RO+ cells were sorted as the memory CD4+ T cells. J lost 6 bases, V lost 5 bases, and 11 bases had no gene match. The germline V gene encodes CDR1 LNHDA and CDR2 SQIVND (reference sequence). This CDR3 is 17 amino acids long. The sequencing sample was made of memory CD4+ T cells from blood. The sequence came from an adult in good health and CMV-seropositive. V gene TRBV19 combines with J gene TRBJ2-1; TRBD2 matches 12 bases. CDR3 nucleotides: TGTGCCAGTAGTCCCTCATTACTAGCGGGAGGTCTCAATGAGCAGTTCTTC. Encoded protein: CASSPSLLAGGLNEQFF.